This paragraph reports one T cell receptor (beta chain). The record originates from a study of blood T cell repertoires in COVID-19. Germline V gives CDR1 LNHDA, CDR2 SQIVND (reference sequence). Trimming cost V 2 bases and J 2 bases, with 19 bases left between them. The CDR3 consists of 18 residues. Original processing notes: From reference gene primer amplification, estimates of nucleated cell counts were derived. Profiling relied on immunoSEQ multiplex PCR, and the TCRdb table lists in-frame clones only, not all of them. V and J calls and clone size come straight from that table; D and trimming were deduced from the DNA. The sample holds approximately 130,000 clones, approximately 87% seen once.

Source material: peripheral blood. V is TRBV19 and J is TRBJ1-5; tentative D call: TRBD1 (6 bases). The TCR sequence derives from a man aged 50 or older with active COVID-19. The CDR3 region has the DNA TGTGCCAGTAGTATAAGGTTGAGGGGGAATTGGGGCAATCAGCCCCAGCATTTT. Translated: CASSIRLRGNWGNQPQHF.